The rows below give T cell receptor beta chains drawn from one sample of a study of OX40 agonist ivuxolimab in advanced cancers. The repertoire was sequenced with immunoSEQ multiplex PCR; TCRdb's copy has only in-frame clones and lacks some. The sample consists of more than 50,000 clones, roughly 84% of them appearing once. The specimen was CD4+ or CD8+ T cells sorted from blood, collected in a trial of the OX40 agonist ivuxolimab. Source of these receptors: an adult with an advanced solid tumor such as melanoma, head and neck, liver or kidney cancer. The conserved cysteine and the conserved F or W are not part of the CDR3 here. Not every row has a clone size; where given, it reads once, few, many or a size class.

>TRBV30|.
AWSPKGGRPNTEAF
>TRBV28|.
ASSSPGQGASGGTRFNEQF
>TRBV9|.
ASSVGMNTEAF
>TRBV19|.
ASSTGQAYIYGYT
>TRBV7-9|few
ASSPGLRSNEQF
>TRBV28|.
ASSIGTLAGYT
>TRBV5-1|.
ASSLGDSNYGYT
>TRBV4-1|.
ASSQGLAGSGTDTQY
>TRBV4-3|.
ASSQDGGSPLH
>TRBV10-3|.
AIREGVSGNTIY
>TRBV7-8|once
ASSFGVPRNTEAF
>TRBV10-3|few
AISTGTGNQPQH
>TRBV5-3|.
ARSLDRGQPQH
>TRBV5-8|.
ASSLGRVGSPLH
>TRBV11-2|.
ASSHITGDHQETQY
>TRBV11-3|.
ASSLSGGGTGELF
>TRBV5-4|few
ASSLQGEGTQY
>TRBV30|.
AWSVQSGSYEQY
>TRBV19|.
ASSLGQGSSYEQY
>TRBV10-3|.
AISESGNQETQY
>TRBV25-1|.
ASSETGTSGNTIY
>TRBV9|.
ASSVGSWTEAF
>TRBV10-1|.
ASSEGGRGTEAF
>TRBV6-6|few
ASKGPSNQPQH
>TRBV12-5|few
ASGPTSRGLYEQY
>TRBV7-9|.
ASSLVKGENEQF
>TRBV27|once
ASSFTGQETQY
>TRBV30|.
AWSANSDTEAF
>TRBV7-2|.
ASTQGQNSPLH
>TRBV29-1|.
SAKARDSPNEQF
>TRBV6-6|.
ASSYPPRVQETQY
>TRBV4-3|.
ASSQDINTDTQY
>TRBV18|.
ASSPSTGNSPLH
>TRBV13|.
ASRGSDRGSGNTIY
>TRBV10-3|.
AISESAGLGTEAF
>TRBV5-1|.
ASSFSTDTQY
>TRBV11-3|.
ASSLENWETQY
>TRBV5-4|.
ASSLAVVTNYGYT
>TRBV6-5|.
ASRRGSYEQY
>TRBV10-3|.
AISAGQETQY
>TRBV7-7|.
ASSVGQDTEAF
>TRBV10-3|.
AISEGVRYNEQF
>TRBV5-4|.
ASSSGQVEGEQY
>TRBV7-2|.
ASSPAMNRYTDTQY
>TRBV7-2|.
ASSLATGARQGYT
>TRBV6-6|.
ASSYPQQAQETQY
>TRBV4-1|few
ASSSRGTSGPTRDNEQF
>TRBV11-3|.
ASSSQRLAGVAEQF
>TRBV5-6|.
ASSPLSSGRGYFKY
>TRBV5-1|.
ASSLVGQGTDTQY